The 14 T cell receptor beta chains given below trace back to one sample, sequenced in a study of PD-1 blockade in classical Hodgkin lymphoma. Profiling relied on immunoSEQ multiplex PCR, and the TCRdb table lists in-frame clones only, not all of them. The sample has some 19,000 clones; roughly 75% are singletons. Time point noted: cycle 4 day 1 (C4D1), after 6 weeks of nivolumab. All patients experienced relapse after autologous stem cell transplantation, and brentuximab vedotin exposure was variable. Negative magnetic selection isolated CD4+ T cells from thawed PBMCs. Sequencing used CD4+ T cells from blood, obtained before the fourth cycle of nivolumab. These receptors were obtained from a human donor with classical Hodgkin lymphoma.

Points on this clone: The same CDR3 arises from other DNA sequences in this sample as well. V is TRBV11-2 and J is TRBJ1-1; D uncertain. The CDR3 has 16 amino acids. Between the trimmed V and J ends, which lost 8 bases and 0 bases, there was a span of 19 bases. Germline V lookup: CDR1 SGHAT, CDR2 FQNNGV. DNA of the CDR3: TGTGCCAGCGGGGTCCGAGCCGCCCTTATGAACACTGAAGCTTTCTTT. It is translated as CASGVRAALMNTEAFF.

V usage is TRBV7-6 and J usage is TRBJ2-5, with D possibly being TRBD1 (6 bases). Germline V CDR1 and CDR2: SGHVS, FNYEAQ. This CDR3 region has 13 residues. V lost 5 bases to trimming and J lost 5 bases, with 12 bases between them. The CDR3 sequence: CASSPFRGETQYF. The CDR3 region has the DNA TGTGCCAGCAGCCCCTTCAGGGGTGAGACCCAGTACTTC.

The chain combines TRBV27 with TRBJ1-6; D gene unclear. The CDR3 runs to 13 residues. CDR1 is MNHEY, CDR2 SMNVEV, per germline (reference sequence). The V and J ends lost 3 bases and 10 bases respectively, with 10 bases between them. The CDR3 DNA sequence: TGTGCCAGCAGTTTTGGTGGGGAATCACCCCTCCACTTT. The encoded protein is CASSFGGESPLHF.

The chain recombines TRBV27 with TRBJ1-2, with D possibly matching TRBD1 (6 bases). This CDR3 is 14 amino acids long. Trimming pared 5 bases from V and 8 bases from J, leaving 18 bases between. Germline CDR1 is MNHEY and CDR2 is SMNVEV (reference sequence). CDR3 loop: CASSPSRRQVGYTF. The CDR3, as DNA: TGTGCCAGCAGTCCGTCCCGCCGACAGGTGGGCTACACCTTC.

The rearrangement links TRBV5-1 to TRBJ2-3; TRBD2 matches 7 bases. Germline V gene sequence: CDR1 SGHRS, CDR2 YFSETQ. There are 16 residues in the CDR3. Trimming at V came to 1 base and at J to 2 bases, leaving 7 bases not matched to a gene. The CDR3 region is CASSLPSGRSTDTQYF. The CDR3 DNA reads as TGCGCCAGCAGCTTGCCTAGCGGTCGATCCACAGATACGCAGTATTTT.

The rearrangement links TRBV4-3 to TRBJ1-1; D is possibly TRBD1 (5 bases). The germline V gene has CDR1 LGHNA and CDR2 YSLEER. V was clipped by 1 base and J by 4 bases, with 22 bases between them. The CDR3 consists of 18 residues. The CDR3 DNA follows: TGCGCCAGCAGCCAAGTTACCTTCTTCGAGGGGCGGAGCACTGAAGCTTTCTTT. Amino acid sequence: CASSQVTFFEGRSTEAFF.

J is TRBJ1-6 and V is TRBV30; 8 bases agree with TRBD1. Germline CDR1 reads GTSNPN; CDR2 reads SVGIG (reference sequence). This CDR3 has 13 amino acids. The J segment lost 6 bases and the V segment lost 4 bases, leaving 2 bases of the junction unmatched. CDR3 sequence: CAWTDRGNSPLHF. CDR3 nucleotides: TGTGCCTGGACCGACAGGGGTAATTCACCCCTCCACTTT. Full variable domain (outside the CDR3, taken from reference TRBV30 and TRBJ1-6): SQTIHQWPATLVQPVGSPLSLECTVEGTSNPNLYWYRQAAGRGLQLLFYSVGIGQISSEVPQNLSASRPQDRQFILSSKKLLLSDSGFYLCAWTDRGNSPLHFGNGTRLTVT.

The chain couples TRBV18 to TRBJ2-7, with D tentatively TRBD1 (6 bases). V was clipped by 2 bases and J by 0 bases, with 17 bases between them. Germline loops: CDR1 KGHSH, CDR2 LQKENI. This CDR3 is built from 17 residues. Here the CDR3 reads CASSPGRGRTSSYEQYF. CDR3 sequence (DNA): TGTGCCAGCTCACCAGGCAGGGGCCGCACAAGCTCCTACGAGCAGTACTTC.

The chain joins TRBV5-1 to TRBJ1-5; D gene ambiguous. CDR3 size: 14 residues. CDR1 and CDR2 (germline): SGHRS, YFSETQ. V shed 0 bases and J shed 3 bases, with 7 bases lying between them. The CDR3 protein is CASSLDSINQPQHF. The CDR3 DNA reads as TGCGCCAGCAGCTTGGACAGTATCAATCAGCCCCAGCATTTT.

V gene TRBV7-8 combines with J gene TRBJ2-1, with a weak D call TRBD2 (6 bases). The CDR3 sequence is 12 residues long. The germline V gene encodes CDR1 SGHVS and CDR2 FQNEAQ. Trimming cost V 3 bases and J 9 bases, with 9 bases left between them. CDR3 loop: CASSFVGGEQFF. CDR3 DNA sequence: TGTGCCAGCAGCTTTGTGGGGGGTGAGCAGTTCTTC.

DNA for the CDR3: TGTGCCAGCAGTCGGACTAGCGGGGGGTCCTACTCAGATACGCAGTATTTT. This translates into CASSRTSGGSYSDTQYF. This chain joins TRBV28 and TRBJ2-3; TRBD2 agrees at 14 bases. The germline V gene has CDR1 MDHEN and CDR2 SYDVKM. This CDR3 is built from 17 residues. V was clipped by 5 bases and J by 4 bases; unmatched bases: 8.

This clone was counted a single time. The J gene is TRBJ1-5, the V gene TRBV28; tentatively, D is TRBD1 (5 bases). Trimming stripped 1 base from V and 5 bases from J, with 18 bases between. This CDR3 has 17 amino acids. CDR1 is MDHEN, CDR2 SYDVKM, per germline. CDR3 sequence: CASSLYVPKLGHQPQHF. The CDR3 DNA reads TGTGCCAGCAGTTTATACGTCCCCAAGTTGGGACATCAGCCCCAGCATTTT.

The J gene is TRBJ2-2, the V gene TRBV11-2; the D is unclear. Per germline, CDR1 SGHAT and CDR2 FQNNGV. The CDR3 consists of 17 residues. The ends were cut back, 1 base at V and 0 bases at J, with 12 bases in the middle. The CDR3 region is CASSLVGSFANTGELFF. In DNA, the CDR3 is TGTGCCAGCAGCTTAGTTGGAAGCTTCGCGAACACCGGGGAGCTGTTTTTT.

V usage is TRBV18 and J usage is TRBJ2-7; D perhaps matches TRBD1 (5 bases). The CDR3 is 12 residues long. The germline V gene has CDR1 KGHSH and CDR2 LQKENI. Trimming cost V 5 bases and J 3 bases, with 8 bases left between them. The CDR3 loop reads CASSTQGYEQYF. The CDR3 DNA reads as TGTGCCAGCTCAACTCAGGGCTACGAGCAGTACTTC.